The rows below give T cell receptor beta chains drawn from one sample of a study of breast tumors, draining lymph nodes, adjacent tissues. TCRdb re-called the multiplex PCR reads with MiXCR, one entry per CDR3 protein. This sample has some 130,000 distinct CDR3 sequences, with just under 20% found just once. What was sequenced was axillary lymph node tissue. These receptors originate from a female donor with breast cancer. Some clones in this sample may be carry-over from other donors' samples. Both conserved end residues are part of each CDR3. Where a row states a size, it is once, few, many or the class of an expanded clone; other rows omit it.

clone size	V gene	J gene	CDR3 protein
many	TRBV20-1	TRBJ2-3	CSARRMLGTDTQYF
many	TRBV2	TRBJ2-1	CASRTDRLLDNEQFF
many	TRBV12-3/TRBV12-4	TRBJ2-5	CASSQGALETQYF
NA	TRBV6-2/TRBV6-3	TRBJ2-5	CVSSWTSGDFRETQYF
few	TRBV18	TRBJ2-1	CASSSTGTGDTQFF
NA	TRBV28	TRBJ2-5	CASSLLGETQYF
many	TRBV6-5	TRBJ2-1	CASSYLSGGYEQFF
many	TRBV5-1	TRBJ1-6	CASGKGGGSPLHF
many	TRBV7-2	TRBJ2-7	CASSYRDRVTYEQYF
many	TRBV5-1	TRBJ1-6	CASSLGDPNSPLHF
many	TRBV7-2	TRBJ2-7	CASSLVASGGHEQYF
many	TRBV20-1	TRBJ2-5	CSARRGLETQYF
many	TRBV7-9	TRBJ2-1	CASSFSSGSHEQFF
many	TRBV2	TRBJ2-5	CASNRDGTQYF
NA	TRBV28	TRBJ1-2	CASSFNSPARVPKGYGYTF
few	TRBV28	TRBJ2-5	CASYSGGQETQYF
many	TRBV6-1	TRBJ2-1	CASSVGLAIGYEQFF
many	TRBV10-2	TRBJ2-5	CASRIRGGETQYF
many	TRBV27	TRBJ2-5	CASSRGSGLETQYF
NA	TRBV4-1	TRBJ2-6	CVSSQVPRVGANVLTF
many	TRBV20-1	TRBJ2-1	CSARGTSGARSYNEQFF
many	TRBV7-9	TRBJ2-1	CASRPRTQLAGYNEQFF
few	TRBV12-3/TRBV12-4	TRBJ2-6	CAGSRGLGANVLTF
many	TRBV28	TRBJ2-7	CASRPNGPYEQYF
NA	TRBV18	TRBJ2-1	CASSYWTSGSVSNEQFF
many	TRBV7-3	TRBJ2-1	CASSFSATNNEQFF
many	TRBV7-9	TRBJ2-7	CASSKGTRGTYEQYF
many	TRBV5-6	TRBJ2-5	CASSPDRGPQYF
many	TRBV7-8	TRBJ1-5	CASSLGGTNQPQHF
many	TRBV12-3/TRBV12-4	TRBJ2-7	CASSLGATSAGYEQYF
many	TRBV5-5	TRBJ2-7	CASSSRNSGSNEQYF
many	TRBV2	TRBJ2-1	CASQTSGGIGEQFF
many	TRBV3-1	TRBJ2-1	CASSLKSSGLASYNEQFF
many	TRBV12-3/TRBV12-4	TRBJ2-1	CASRSYRGSYNEQFF
many	TRBV20-1	TRBJ1-2	CSASYAANYGYTF
many	TRBV7-3	TRBJ2-2	CASSLTGVNTGELFF
few	TRBV7-9	TRBJ2-5	CASSASRGLRVGETQYF
many	TRBV20-1	TRBJ2-3	CSVRTSGSTDTQYF
many	TRBV6-5	TRBJ2-2	CASSYSGGANTGELFF
many	TRBV7-9	TRBJ2-2	CASSLLSPTGELFF
many	TRBV6-5	TRBJ2-1	CASRSTGAYNEQFF
NA	TRBV6-4	TRBJ1-6	CASSEGRGDSPPHF
NA	TRBV5-8	TRBJ2-3	CASSDETGTGFLADTQYF
many	TRBV11-2	TRBJ2-1	CASSSTGLVNEQFF
many	TRBV6-5	TRBJ2-3	CASSRGRAGGRDTQYF
many	TRBV30	TRBJ1-6	CAWNADYNSPLHF
few	TRBV4-2	TRBJ2-4	CASSQEGGSKNIQYF
many	TRBV19	TRBJ2-3	CASSMSAGEDTQYF
many	TRBV7-9	TRBJ1-2	CASSLMDNYGYTF
many	TRBV20-1	TRBJ2-1	CSARVRTSGNYNEQFF